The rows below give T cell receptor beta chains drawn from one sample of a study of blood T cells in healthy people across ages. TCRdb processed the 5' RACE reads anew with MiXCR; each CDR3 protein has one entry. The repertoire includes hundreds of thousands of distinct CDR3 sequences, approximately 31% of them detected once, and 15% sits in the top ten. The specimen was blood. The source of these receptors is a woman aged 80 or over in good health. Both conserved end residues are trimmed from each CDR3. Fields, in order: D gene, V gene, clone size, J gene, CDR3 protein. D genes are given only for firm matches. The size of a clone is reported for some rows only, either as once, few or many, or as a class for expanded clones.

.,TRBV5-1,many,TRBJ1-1,ASSLAPNVSPGTEAF
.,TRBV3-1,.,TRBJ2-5,ASSQNQGRETQY
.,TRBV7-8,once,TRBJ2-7,ASSLTIRQSYEQY
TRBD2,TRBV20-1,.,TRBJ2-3,SAESGGAGTDTQY
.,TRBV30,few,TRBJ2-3,AWGVGAAGTDTQY
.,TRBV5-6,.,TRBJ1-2,ASIFKVGDGYT
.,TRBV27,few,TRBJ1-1,ASSFLGGATEAF
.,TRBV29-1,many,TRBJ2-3,SVMPADTQY
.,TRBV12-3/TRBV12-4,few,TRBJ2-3,ASSFSSAVGADTQY
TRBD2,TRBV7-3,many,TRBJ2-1,ASSLSGGLKEQF
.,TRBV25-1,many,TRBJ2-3,ASSELVGGADTQY
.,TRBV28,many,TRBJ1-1,ASSPTGEAF
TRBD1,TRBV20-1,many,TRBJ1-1,SARGGTVNTEAF
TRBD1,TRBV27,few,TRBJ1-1,ASSSGQLGEAF
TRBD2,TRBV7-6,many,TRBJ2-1,ASSRPGLYNEQF